This is a list of T cell receptor beta chains from one sample in a study of OX40 agonist ivuxolimab in advanced cancers. Repertoires were generated with immunoSEQ multiplex PCR, while TCRdb's copy carries only in-frame clones and drops some. The data hold about 60,000 clones, with about 83% observed a single time. The source was CD4+ or CD8+ T cells sorted from blood, collected in a trial of the OX40 agonist ivuxolimab. The receptors originated from an adult with an advanced solid tumor such as melanoma, head and neck, liver or kidney cancer. CDR3s include the opening cysteine and the closing phenylalanine or tryptophan. D genes are given only for firm matches. Clone size appears in some rows only: once, few, many, or a class for an expanded clone.

V gene: TRBV27
clone size: -
J gene: TRBJ1-4
D gene: -
CDR3 DNA: TGTGCCAGCAGTTCCCCCTCTGGAGGGGTTGGCGAAAAACTGTTTTTT
CDR3 protein: CASSSPSGGVGEKLFF

V gene: TRBV6-1
clone size: -
J gene: TRBJ1-6
D gene: -
CDR3 DNA: TGTGCCAGCAGTGACACAGGGCCTAATAATTCATCCCTCCACTTT
CDR3 protein: CASSDTGPNNSSLHF

V gene: TRBV29-1
clone size: few
J gene: TRBJ1-2
D gene: -
CDR3 DNA: TGCAGCGTTGTGGAAACCAGAACCACTAGCTATGGCTACACCTTC
CDR3 protein: CSVVETRTTSYGYTF

V gene: TRBV19
clone size: once
J gene: TRBJ1-3
D gene: -
CDR3 DNA: TGTGCCAGTAGTATGTCGGCGGACAGCTCTGGAAACACCATATATTTT
CDR3 protein: CASSMSADSSGNTIYF

V gene: TRBV6-1
clone size: -
J gene: TRBJ2-7
D gene: -
CDR3 DNA: TGTGCCATTTTCGACCGAGAAAACTACGAGCAGTACTTC
CDR3 protein: CAIFDRENYEQYF

V gene: TRBV7-9
clone size: -
J gene: TRBJ1-1
D gene: -
CDR3 DNA: TGTGCCAGCAGCTTTCGAGGGGCTGAAGCTTTCTTT
CDR3 protein: CASSFRGAEAFF

V gene: TRBV5-5
clone size: -
J gene: TRBJ1-4
D gene: -
CDR3 DNA: TGTGCCAGCAGCTTTGGTGGGGATTCAGGAAAACTGTTTTTT
CDR3 protein: CASSFGGDSGKLFF

V gene: TRBV5-6
clone size: -
J gene: TRBJ2-3
D gene: -
CDR3 DNA: TGTGCCAGCAGCCTCGGGGGAGGCACAGATACGCAGTATTTT
CDR3 protein: CASSLGGGTDTQYF

V gene: TRBV29-1
clone size: -
J gene: TRBJ2-7
D gene: -
CDR3 DNA: TGCAGCGTTGGAGATAGGGCGACATACGAGCAGTACTTC
CDR3 protein: CSVGDRATYEQYF

V gene: TRBV25-1
clone size: -
J gene: TRBJ1-2
D gene: TRBD1
CDR3 DNA: TGTGCCAGCAGTTTGCCTGGGCAGGGGGGCGGCTACACCTTC
CDR3 protein: CASSLPGQGGGYTF

V gene: TRBV30
clone size: -
J gene: TRBJ1-6
D gene: TRBD1
CDR3 DNA: TGTGCCTGGAGTTACAACGCCGGGACAGGCCTTAATTCACCCCTCCACTTT
CDR3 protein: CAWSYNAGTGLNSPLHF

V gene: TRBV19
clone size: -
J gene: TRBJ1-5
D gene: -
CDR3 DNA: TGTGCCAGTAGTGCCAGGGTTGATCAGCCCCAGCATTTT
CDR3 protein: CASSARVDQPQHF

V gene: TRBV6-1
clone size: once
J gene: TRBJ2-1
D gene: -
CDR3 DNA: TGTGCCAGCAGTGAAGTCGGGGCTTGGGGCAATGAGCAGTTCTTC
CDR3 protein: CASSEVGAWGNEQFF

V gene: TRBV15
clone size: -
J gene: TRBJ1-5
D gene: -
CDR3 DNA: TGTGCCACCAGCAGAGGAACACCCAGTTCGACCCAGCATTTT
CDR3 protein: CATSRGTPSSTQHF

V gene: TRBV6-1
clone size: -
J gene: TRBJ2-1
D gene: -
CDR3 DNA: TGTGCCAGCATGACAGGCGAGGCGGACAATGAGCAGTTCTTC
CDR3 protein: CASMTGEADNEQFF

V gene: TRBV7-6
clone size: -
J gene: TRBJ2-1
D gene: -
CDR3 DNA: TGTGCCAGCAGCTCGCCCGGGTACAATGAGCAGTTCTTC
CDR3 protein: CASSSPGYNEQFF

V gene: TRBV7-9
clone size: -
J gene: TRBJ1-1
D gene: -
CDR3 DNA: TGTGCCAGCGGCATCGGAGGGCGGACTGAAGCTTTCTTT
CDR3 protein: CASGIGGRTEAFF

V gene: TRBV28
clone size: -
J gene: TRBJ1-1
D gene: TRBD1
CDR3 DNA: TGTGCCAGCAGTTTAGGGACAGGGGGCTATGCTTTCTTT
CDR3 protein: CASSLGTGGYAFF

V gene: TRBV20-1
clone size: -
J gene: TRBJ2-1
D gene: -
CDR3 DNA: TGCAGTGCCAAGAACAATGAGCAGTTCTTC
CDR3 protein: CSAKNNEQFF

V gene: TRBV5-1
clone size: -
J gene: TRBJ2-5
D gene: -
CDR3 DNA: TGCGCCAGCAGCTTGGAGGGGACTTCAATCGAGACCCAGTACTTC
CDR3 protein: CASSLEGTSIETQYF

V gene: TRBV7-8
clone size: -
J gene: TRBJ1-5
D gene: -
CDR3 DNA: TGTGCCAGCAGCCTCGTGCCAGGTGATCAGCCCCAGCATTTT
CDR3 protein: CASSLVPGDQPQHF

V gene: TRBV5-1
clone size: -
J gene: TRBJ2-5
D gene: -
CDR3 DNA: TGCGCCAGCAGCTTGGAAGAGACCCAGTACTTC
CDR3 protein: CASSLEETQYF

V gene: TRBV5-6
clone size: few
J gene: TRBJ2-1
D gene: -
CDR3 DNA: TGTGCCAGCAGCTTGGTAGTCGTCGATGAGCAGTTCTTC
CDR3 protein: CASSLVVVDEQFF

V gene: TRBV7-3
clone size: -
J gene: TRBJ2-1
D gene: -
CDR3 DNA: TGTGCCAGCAGCTTCTCCAAGGTCGATGAGCAGTTCTTC
CDR3 protein: CASSFSKVDEQFF

V gene: TRBV5-4
clone size: -
J gene: TRBJ2-2
D gene: TRBD2
CDR3 DNA: TGTGCCAGCAGCTTGGTCCTAGCGGGGGGCGGGGAGCTGTTTTTT
CDR3 protein: CASSLVLAGGGELFF

V gene: TRBV29-1
clone size: -
J gene: TRBJ1-1
D gene: TRBD1
CDR3 DNA: TGCAGCGTTGCGCCCACAGGGGAGGGAAACACTGAAGCTTTCTTT
CDR3 protein: CSVAPTGEGNTEAFF

V gene: TRBV27
clone size: -
J gene: TRBJ2-6
D gene: TRBD2
CDR3 DNA: TGTGCCAGCAGTTCCCTAGCGGGAGGGGCTGGGGCCAACGTCCTGACTTTC
CDR3 protein: CASSSLAGGAGANVLTF

V gene: TRBV28
clone size: -
J gene: TRBJ2-4
D gene: TRBD2
CDR3 DNA: TGTGCCAGCAGTTTATCCCGGGGGGGCAGAGTAACCAAAAACATTCAGTACTTC
CDR3 protein: CASSLSRGGRVTKNIQYF

V gene: TRBV18
clone size: once
J gene: TRBJ2-7
D gene: TRBD1
CDR3 DNA: TGTGCCAGCTCCCTATCCGGACAGGGAAGGGTTTTGTACTTC
CDR3 protein: CASSLSGQGRVLYF

V gene: TRBV19
clone size: -
J gene: TRBJ1-5
D gene: -
CDR3 DNA: TGTGCCAGTAGTCCAACTATAGGGGTGGCCTATAATCAGCCCCAGCATTTT
CDR3 protein: CASSPTIGVAYNQPQHF

V gene: TRBV30
clone size: few
J gene: TRBJ1-4
D gene: -
CDR3 DNA: TGTGCCTGGACCGAAAAGGGGGGCAACGGTGAAAAACTGTTTTTT
CDR3 protein: CAWTEKGGNGEKLFF

V gene: TRBV4-2
clone size: -
J gene: TRBJ1-1
D gene: -
CDR3 DNA: TGTGCCAGCAGTACCGGGCAGGGACTTTCCGAAGCTTTCTTT
CDR3 protein: CASSTGQGLSEAFF

V gene: TRBV15
clone size: -
J gene: TRBJ2-1
D gene: -
CDR3 DNA: TGTGCCACCAGCAGGCCCCCTCACAATGAGCAGTTCTTC
CDR3 protein: CATSRPPHNEQFF

V gene: TRBV5-4
clone size: -
J gene: TRBJ2-5
D gene: -
CDR3 DNA: TGTGCCAGCAGCTCACAAGAGACCCAGTACTTC
CDR3 protein: CASSSQETQYF

V gene: TRBV6-1
clone size: -
J gene: TRBJ1-1
D gene: TRBD1
CDR3 DNA: TGTGCCAGCAGTGATAAGACCAGGGGGCATACTGAAGCTTTCTTT
CDR3 protein: CASSDKTRGHTEAFF

V gene: TRBV5-1
clone size: -
J gene: TRBJ2-7
D gene: -
CDR3 DNA: TGCGCCAGCAGCCCTCAGAGGGCAGGCTACGAGCAGTACTTC
CDR3 protein: CASSPQRAGYEQYF

V gene: TRBV5-4
clone size: few
J gene: TRBJ1-1
D gene: -
CDR3 DNA: TGTGCCAGCAGCCCGATGGACGGAGTGAACACTGAAGCTTTCTTT
CDR3 protein: CASSPMDGVNTEAFF